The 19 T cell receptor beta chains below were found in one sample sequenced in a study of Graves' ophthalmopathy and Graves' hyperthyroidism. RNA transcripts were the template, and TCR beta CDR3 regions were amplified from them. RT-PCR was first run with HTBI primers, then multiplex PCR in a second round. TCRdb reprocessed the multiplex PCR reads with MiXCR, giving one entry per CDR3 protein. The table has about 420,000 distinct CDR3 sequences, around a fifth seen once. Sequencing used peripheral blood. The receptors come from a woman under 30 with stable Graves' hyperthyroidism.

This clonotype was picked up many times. CDR3 coding DNA: TGCAGTGCTAGAGAGGGGCTCGTGACAGGGGTTTCTGGAAACACCATATATTTT. This codes for CSAREGLVTGVSGNTIYF. V is TRBV20-1 and J is TRBJ1-3, with 8 nucleotides matching TRBD1. Per the germline V gene, CDR1 is DFQATT and CDR2 is SNEGSKA (reference sequence). This CDR3 region has 18 residues. V was clipped by 0 bases and J by 1 base; unmatched bases: 11.

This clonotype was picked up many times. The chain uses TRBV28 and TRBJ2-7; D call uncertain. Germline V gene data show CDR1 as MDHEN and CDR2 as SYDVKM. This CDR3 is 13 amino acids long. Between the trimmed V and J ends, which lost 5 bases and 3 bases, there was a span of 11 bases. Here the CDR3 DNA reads TGTGCCAGCAGTCTCGGACGGCACTACGAGCAGTACTTC. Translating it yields CASSLGRHYEQYF.

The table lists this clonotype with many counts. The CDR3 DNA reads as TGTGCCAGCAGTTTAATCGTCGATCAGCCCCAGCATTTT. The encoded protein is CASSLIVDQPQHF. The J gene is TRBJ1-5, the V gene TRBV12-3 or TRBV12-4; D not resolved. The CDR3 is made up of 13 amino acids. V lost 2 bases and J lost 5, with 7 bases in between.

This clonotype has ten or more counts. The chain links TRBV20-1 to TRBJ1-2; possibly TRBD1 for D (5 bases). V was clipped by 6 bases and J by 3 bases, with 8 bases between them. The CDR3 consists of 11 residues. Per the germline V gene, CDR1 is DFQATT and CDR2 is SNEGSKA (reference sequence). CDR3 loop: CSAGTDYGYTF. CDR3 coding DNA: TGCAGTGCCGGGACGGACTATGGCTACACCTTC.

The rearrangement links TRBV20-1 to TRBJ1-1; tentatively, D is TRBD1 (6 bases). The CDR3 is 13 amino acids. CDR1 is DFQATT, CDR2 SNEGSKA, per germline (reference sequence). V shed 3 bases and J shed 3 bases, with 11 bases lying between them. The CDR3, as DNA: TGCAGTGCTAGTCTGGGACAAGACACTGAAGCTTTCTTT. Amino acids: CSASLGQDTEAFF.

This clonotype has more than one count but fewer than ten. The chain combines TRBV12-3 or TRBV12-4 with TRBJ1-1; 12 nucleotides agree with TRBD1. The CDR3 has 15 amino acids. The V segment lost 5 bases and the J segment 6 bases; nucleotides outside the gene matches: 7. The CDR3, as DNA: TGTGCCAGCAGTGCAGGGGACAGGGGGCAATCTGAAGCTTTCTTT. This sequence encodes CASSAGDRGQSEAFF.

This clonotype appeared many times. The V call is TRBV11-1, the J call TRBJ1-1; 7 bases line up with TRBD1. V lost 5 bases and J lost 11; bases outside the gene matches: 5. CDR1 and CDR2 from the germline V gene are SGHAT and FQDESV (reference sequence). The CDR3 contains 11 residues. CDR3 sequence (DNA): TGTGCCAGCAGCAGGGACAGTCTGGCTTTCTTT. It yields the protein CASSRDSLAFF.

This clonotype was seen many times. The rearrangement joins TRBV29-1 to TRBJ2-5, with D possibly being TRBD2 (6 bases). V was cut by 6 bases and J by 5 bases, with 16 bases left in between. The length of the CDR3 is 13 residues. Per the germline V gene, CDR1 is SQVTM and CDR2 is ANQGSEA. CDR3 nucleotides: TGCAGCGTGGCTGGGGAGGATATGGAGACCCAGTACTTC. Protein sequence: CSVAGEDMETQYF.

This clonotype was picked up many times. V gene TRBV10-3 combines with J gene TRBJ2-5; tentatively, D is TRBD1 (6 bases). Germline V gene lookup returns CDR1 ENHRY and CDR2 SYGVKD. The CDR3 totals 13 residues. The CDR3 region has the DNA TGTGCGTCCCGCCGGGACATGGAAGAGACCCAGTACTTC. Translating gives CASRRDMEETQYF.

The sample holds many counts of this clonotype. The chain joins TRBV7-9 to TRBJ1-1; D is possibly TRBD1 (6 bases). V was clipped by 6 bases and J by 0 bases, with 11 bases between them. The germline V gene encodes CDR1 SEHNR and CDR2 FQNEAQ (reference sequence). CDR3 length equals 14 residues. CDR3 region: CASRADRLNTEAFF. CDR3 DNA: TGTGCCAGCAGAGCGGACAGATTGAACACTGAAGCTTTCTTT.

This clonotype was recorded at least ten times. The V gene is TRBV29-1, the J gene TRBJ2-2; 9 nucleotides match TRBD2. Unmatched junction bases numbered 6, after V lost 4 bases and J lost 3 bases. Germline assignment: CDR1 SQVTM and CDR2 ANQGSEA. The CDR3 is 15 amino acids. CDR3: CSVVSGSLYTGELFF. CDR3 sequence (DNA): TGCAGCGTTGTTAGCGGGAGTTTGTACACCGGGGAGCTGTTTTTT.

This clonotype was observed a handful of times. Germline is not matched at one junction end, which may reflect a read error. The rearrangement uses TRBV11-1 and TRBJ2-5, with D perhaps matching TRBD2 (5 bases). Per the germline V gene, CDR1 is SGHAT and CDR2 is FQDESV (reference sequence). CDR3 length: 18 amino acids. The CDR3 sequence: CASSSGWAGTSFQGTQYF. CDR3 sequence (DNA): TGTGCCAGCAGCTCCGGGTGGGCGGGTACATCTTTCCAAGGGACCCAGTACTTC.

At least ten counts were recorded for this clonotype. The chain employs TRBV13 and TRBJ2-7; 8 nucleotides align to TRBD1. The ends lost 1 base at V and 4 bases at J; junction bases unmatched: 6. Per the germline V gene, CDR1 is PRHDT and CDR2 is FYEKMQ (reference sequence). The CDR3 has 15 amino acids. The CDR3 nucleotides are TGTGCCAGCAGCTTAGCCACAGGGGGGCCTTACGAGCAGTACTTC. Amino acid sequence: CASSLATGGPYEQYF.

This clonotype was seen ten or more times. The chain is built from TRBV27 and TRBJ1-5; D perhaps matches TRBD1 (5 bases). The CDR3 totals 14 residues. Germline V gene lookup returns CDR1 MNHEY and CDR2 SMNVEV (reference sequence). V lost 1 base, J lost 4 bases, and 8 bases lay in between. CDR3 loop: CASSLWGRNQPQHF. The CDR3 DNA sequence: TGTGCCAGCAGTTTATGGGGCCGGAATCAGCCCCAGCATTTT.

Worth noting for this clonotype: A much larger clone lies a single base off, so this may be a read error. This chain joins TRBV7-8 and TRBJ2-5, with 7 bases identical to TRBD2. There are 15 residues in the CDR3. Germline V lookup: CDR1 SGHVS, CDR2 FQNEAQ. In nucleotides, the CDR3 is TGTGCCAGCAGACCTCGGGGAGGGAGGCAAGAGACCAAGTACTTC. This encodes CASRPRGGRQETKYF.

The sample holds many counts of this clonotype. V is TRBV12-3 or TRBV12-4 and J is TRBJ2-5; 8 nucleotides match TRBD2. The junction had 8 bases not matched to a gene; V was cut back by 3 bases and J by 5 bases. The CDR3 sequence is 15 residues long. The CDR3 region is CASSFNAGGRETQYF. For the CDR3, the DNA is TGTGCCAGCAGTTTTAATGCGGGAGGACGGGAGACCCAGTACTTC.

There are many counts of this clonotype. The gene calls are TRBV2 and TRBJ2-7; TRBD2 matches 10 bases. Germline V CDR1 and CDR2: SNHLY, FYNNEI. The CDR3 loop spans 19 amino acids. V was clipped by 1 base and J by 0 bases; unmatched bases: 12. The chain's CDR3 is CASSEEGSGRLPGSYEQYF. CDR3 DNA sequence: TGTGCCAGCAGTGAAGAAGGTAGCGGGAGGCTCCCCGGCTCCTACGAGCAGTACTTC.

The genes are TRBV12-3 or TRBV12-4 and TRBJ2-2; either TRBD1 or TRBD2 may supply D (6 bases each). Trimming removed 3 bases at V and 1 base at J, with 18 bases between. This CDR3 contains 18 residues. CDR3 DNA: TGTGCCAGCAGTTTTGCCCACGGGGGCCGGCGGAACACCGGGGAGCTGTTTTTT. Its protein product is CASSFAHGGRRNTGELFF.

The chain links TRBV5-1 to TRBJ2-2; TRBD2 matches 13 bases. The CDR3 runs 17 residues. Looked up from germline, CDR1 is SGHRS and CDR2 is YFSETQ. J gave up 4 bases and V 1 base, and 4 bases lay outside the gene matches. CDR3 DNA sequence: TGCGCCAGCAGCTTGTCACTAGCGGGAGGGATCACCGGGGAGCTGTTTTTT. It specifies CASSLSLAGGITGELFF.